The entry below describes one T cell receptor beta chain. The antigen it recognizes is unknown. Base qualities are not recorded, but no much larger clone differs from it by a single base. The data originate from a study of regulatory dendritic cells for organ transplantation (dated by TCRdb to 2016 to 2017). In the study overall: Monocytes were cultured with vitamin D3 on days 0 and 4 and with IL-10 on day 4 to generate regulatory dendritic cells. To evaluate the response of the DCs to a potent maturation-inducing agent, LPS was added to DC cultures on day 6. The TCRbeta repertoires of sorted naive and memory CD4+ and CD8+ T cells were sequenced before and after allostimulation with regulatory or mature dendritic cells. Study-wide findings and limitations: Sequencing was done in only two subjects, and the authors reported considerable heterogeneity between individuals in the alloreactive memory CD8+ T cell pool. Allostimulation expanded memory CD8+ clones in both subjects, but regulatory dendritic cells appeared to induce more limited expansion than mature dendritic cells. Of the resting subsets, memory CD8+ T cells had the largest number of alloreactive TCR clonotypes. Naive CD4+ and CD8+ T cells showed highly diverse repertoires, whereas memory cells were less diverse and memory CD8+ cells were the most oligoclonal.

Multiplexed two-step PCR with Vbeta-specific forward primers and Jbeta-specific reverse primers was used to amplify TCRbeta CDR3 regions. Through the immunoSEQ service, the TCRbeta libraries were run on an Illumina instrument for sequencing. As for how the authors treated the data: V, D and J genes were assigned using IMGT annotation, and counts were corrected for multiplex PCR bias using synthetic CDR3 analogues. In the immunoSEQ Analyzer, repertoire clonality was calculated as one minus normalized Shannon entropy. Clonal expansion was defined using Fisher's exact test with Benjamini-Hochberg false discovery rate control and a two-tailed threshold of P<0.01. This immuneACCESS table, as held by TCRdb, lists in-frame sequences with V and J called but not all clones. Of the missing ones, under half trace to an unresolved V gene in checked studies; the others have no known cause. That table gives V, J and clone size, and the DNA gave D and trimming. This sample holds approximately 11,000 clones; around 71% were observed only once. Together, the top ten hold approximately 0.57% of the sample.

Sorted T cell subsets were CFSE-labeled and co-cultured for 4 to 6 days with allogeneic regulatory or mature dendritic cells at a 1:10 DC:T ratio. FACS was used to sort naive T cells as CD45RA+ cells and memory T cells as CD45RO+ CD4+ or CD8+ cells. The T cells used for TCR sequencing were obtained from two healthy control subjects. The Qiagen DNeasy Blood & Tissue Kit was used for extraction of genomic DNA. V is pruned by 0 bases and J by 2 bases, leaving 5 bases of the junction without a gene match. As encoded in the germline V gene, CDR1 is SGHRS while CDR2 is YFSETQ. The CDR3, from cysteine to phenylalanine, totals 16 residues. Just CDR3 DNA is preserved here, 48 bases in frame from base 1.

The sample taken for sequencing was naive CD4+ T cells from blood cultured with dendritic cells. Sample cell subset or site, as interpreted from the label and publication: CD45RA+ naive T cells. This TCR derives from a human donor in good health. Recombination connected TRBV5-1 to TRBJ2-7, and 10 junction bases match TRBD1. CDR3 region: CASSLGWTGGPYEQYF. The nucleotides are TGCGCCAGCAGCTTGGGCTGGACAGGGGGGCCCTACGAGCAGTACTTC.